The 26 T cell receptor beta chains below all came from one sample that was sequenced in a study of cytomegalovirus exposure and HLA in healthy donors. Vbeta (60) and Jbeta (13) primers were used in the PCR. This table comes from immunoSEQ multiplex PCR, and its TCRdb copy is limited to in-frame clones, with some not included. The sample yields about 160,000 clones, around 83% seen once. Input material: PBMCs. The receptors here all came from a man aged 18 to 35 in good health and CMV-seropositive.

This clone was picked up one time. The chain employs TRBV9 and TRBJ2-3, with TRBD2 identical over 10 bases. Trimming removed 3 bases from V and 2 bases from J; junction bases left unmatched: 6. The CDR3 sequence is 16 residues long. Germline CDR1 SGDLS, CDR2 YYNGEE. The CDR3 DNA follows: TGTGCCAGCAGCGCACTAGCGGGACAGATCACAGATACGCAGTATTTT. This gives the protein CASSALAGQITDTQYF. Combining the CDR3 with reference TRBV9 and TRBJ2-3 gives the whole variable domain DSGVTQTPKHLITATGQRVTLRCSPRSGDLSVYWYQQSLDQGLQFLIQYYNGEERAKGNILERFSAQQFPDLHSELNLSSLELGDSALYFCASSALAGQITDTQYFGPGTRLTVL.

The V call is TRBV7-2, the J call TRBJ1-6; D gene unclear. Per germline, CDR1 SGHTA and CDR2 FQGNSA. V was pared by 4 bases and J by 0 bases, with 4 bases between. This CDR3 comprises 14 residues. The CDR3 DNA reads TGTGCCAGCAGCTATAGCTCCTATAATTCACCCCTCCACTTT. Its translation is CASSYSSYNSPLHF.

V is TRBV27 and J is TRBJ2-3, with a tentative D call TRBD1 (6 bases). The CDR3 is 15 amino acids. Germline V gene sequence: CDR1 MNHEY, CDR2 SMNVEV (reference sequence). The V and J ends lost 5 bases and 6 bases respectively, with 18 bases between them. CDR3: CASSVDTGSKDTQYF. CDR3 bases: TGTGCCAGCAGTGTGGACACAGGGTCAAAGGATACGCAGTATTTT.

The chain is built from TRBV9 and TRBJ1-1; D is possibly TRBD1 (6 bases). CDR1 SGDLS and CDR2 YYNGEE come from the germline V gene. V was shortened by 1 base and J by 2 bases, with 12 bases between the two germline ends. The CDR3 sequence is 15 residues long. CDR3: CASSVYGTLNTEAFF. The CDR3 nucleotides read TGTGCCAGCAGCGTATACGGGACACTTAACACTGAAGCTTTCTTT.

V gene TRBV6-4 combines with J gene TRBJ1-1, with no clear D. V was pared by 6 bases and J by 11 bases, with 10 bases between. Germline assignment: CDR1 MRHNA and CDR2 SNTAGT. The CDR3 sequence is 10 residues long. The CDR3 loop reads CASRGYTAFF. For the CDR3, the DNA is TGTGCCAGCAGGGGCTACACGGCTTTCTTT.

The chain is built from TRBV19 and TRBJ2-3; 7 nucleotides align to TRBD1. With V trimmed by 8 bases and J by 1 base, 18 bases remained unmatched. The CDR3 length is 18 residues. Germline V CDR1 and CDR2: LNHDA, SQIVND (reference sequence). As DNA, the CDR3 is TGTGCCAGTGCTCCTTACGACGACGGGACAGCTCGCACAGATACGCAGTATTTT. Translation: CASAPYDDGTARTDTQYF.

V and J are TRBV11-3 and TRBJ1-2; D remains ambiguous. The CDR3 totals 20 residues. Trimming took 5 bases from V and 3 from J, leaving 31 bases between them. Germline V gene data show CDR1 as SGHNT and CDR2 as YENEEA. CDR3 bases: TGTGCCAGCAGCCCTACTACCTACTCCCCGACCCCATCTTGGGACTATGGCTACACCTTC. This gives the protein CASSPTTYSPTPSWDYGYTF.

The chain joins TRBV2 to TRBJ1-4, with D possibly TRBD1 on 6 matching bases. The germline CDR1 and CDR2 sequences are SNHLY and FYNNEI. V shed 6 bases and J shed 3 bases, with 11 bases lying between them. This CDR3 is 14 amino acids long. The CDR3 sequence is CASRPDSSNEKLFF. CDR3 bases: TGTGCCAGCAGACCGGACAGTTCTAATGAAAAACTGTTTTTT.

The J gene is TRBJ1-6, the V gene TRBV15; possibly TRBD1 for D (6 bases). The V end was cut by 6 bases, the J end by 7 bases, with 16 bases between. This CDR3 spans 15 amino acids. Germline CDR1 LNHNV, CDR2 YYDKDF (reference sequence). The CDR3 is CATRMGGRINSPLHF. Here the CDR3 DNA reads TGTGCCACCAGGATGGGGGGGCGCATAAATTCACCCCTCCACTTT.

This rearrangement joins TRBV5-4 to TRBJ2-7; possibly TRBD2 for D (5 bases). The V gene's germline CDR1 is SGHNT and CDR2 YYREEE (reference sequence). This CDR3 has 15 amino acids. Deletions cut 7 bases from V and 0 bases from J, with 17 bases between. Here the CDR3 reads CASSHPPGSSYEQYF. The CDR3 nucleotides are TGTGCCAGCTCCCATCCCCCGGGGAGCTCCTACGAGCAGTACTTC.

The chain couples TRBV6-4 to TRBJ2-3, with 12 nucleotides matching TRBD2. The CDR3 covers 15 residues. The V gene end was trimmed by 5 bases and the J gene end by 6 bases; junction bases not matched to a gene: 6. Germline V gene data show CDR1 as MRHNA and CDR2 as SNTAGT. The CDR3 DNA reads TGTGCCAGCAGTTTTACTAGCGGGGGGCCGGATACGCAGTATTTT. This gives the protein CASSFTSGGPDTQYF.

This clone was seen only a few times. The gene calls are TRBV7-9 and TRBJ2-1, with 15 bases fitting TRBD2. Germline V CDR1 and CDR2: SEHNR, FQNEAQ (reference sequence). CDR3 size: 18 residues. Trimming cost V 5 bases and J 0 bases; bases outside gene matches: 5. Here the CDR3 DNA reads TGTGCCAGCAGCCCGGGGACTAGCGGGGGGAGCTCCTACAATGAGCAGTTCTTC. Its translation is CASSPGTSGGSSYNEQFF.

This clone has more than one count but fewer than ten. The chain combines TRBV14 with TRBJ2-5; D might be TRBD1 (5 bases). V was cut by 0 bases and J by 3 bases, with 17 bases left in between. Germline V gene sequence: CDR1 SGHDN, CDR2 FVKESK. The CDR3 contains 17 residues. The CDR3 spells CASSQDPQGDDKETQYF. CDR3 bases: TGTGCCAGCAGCCAAGATCCGCAGGGCGATGATAAAGAGACCCAGTACTTC.

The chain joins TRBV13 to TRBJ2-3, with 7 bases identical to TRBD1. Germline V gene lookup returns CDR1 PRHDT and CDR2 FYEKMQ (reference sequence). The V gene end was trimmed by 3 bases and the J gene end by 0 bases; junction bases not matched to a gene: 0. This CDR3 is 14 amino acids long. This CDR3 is CASSFRGSTDTQYF. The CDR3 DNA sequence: TGTGCCAGCAGCTTCAGGGGGAGCACAGATACGCAGTATTTT.

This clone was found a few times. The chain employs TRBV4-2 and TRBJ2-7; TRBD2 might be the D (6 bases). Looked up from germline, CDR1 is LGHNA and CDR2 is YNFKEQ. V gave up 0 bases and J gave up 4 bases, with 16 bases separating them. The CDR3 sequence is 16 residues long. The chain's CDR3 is CASSQDLATRGYEQYF. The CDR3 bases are TGTGCCAGCAGCCAAGATCTAGCGACCCGGGGGTACGAGCAGTACTTC.

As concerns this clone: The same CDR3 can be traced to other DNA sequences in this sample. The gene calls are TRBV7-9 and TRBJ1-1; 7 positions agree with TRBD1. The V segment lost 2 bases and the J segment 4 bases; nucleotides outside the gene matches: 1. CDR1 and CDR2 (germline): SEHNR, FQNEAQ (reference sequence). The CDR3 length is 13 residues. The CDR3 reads CASSLPGGTEAFF. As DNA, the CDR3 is TGTGCCAGCAGCTTACCAGGGGGCACTGAAGCTTTCTTT.

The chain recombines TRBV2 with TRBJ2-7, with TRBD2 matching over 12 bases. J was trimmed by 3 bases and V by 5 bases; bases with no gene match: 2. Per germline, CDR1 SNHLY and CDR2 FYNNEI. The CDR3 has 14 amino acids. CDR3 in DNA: TGTGCCAGCAGTTTGACTAGCGGGGGCTACGAGCAGTACTTC. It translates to CASSLTSGGYEQYF.

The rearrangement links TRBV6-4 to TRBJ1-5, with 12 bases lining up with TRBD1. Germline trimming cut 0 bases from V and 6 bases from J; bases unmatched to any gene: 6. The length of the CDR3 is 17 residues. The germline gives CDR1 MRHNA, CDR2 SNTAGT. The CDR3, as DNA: TGTGCCAGCAGTGACTCGAGGGACAGGGGGCTTGGTCAGCCCCAGCATTTT. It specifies CASSDSRDRGLGQPQHF.

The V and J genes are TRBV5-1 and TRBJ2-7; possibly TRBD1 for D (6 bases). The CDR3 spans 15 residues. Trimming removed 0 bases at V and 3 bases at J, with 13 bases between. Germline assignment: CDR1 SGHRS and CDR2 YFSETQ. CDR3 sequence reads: CASSLDGRGIYEQYF. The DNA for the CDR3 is TGCGCCAGCAGCTTGGATGGCAGGGGTATCTACGAGCAGTACTTC.

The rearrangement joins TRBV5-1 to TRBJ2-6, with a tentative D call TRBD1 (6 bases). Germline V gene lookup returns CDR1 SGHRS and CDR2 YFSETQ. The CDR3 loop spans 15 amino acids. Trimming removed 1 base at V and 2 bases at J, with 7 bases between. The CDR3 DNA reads TGCGCCAGCAGCTTGACAGGGACTGGGGCCAACGTCCTGACTTTC. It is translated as CASSLTGTGANVLTF.

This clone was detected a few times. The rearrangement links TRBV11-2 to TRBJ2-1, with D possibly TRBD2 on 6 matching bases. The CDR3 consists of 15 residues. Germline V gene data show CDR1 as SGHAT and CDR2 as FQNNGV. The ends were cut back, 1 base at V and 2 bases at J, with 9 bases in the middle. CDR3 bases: TGTGCCAGCAGCTTAGTATCGGGGGCCTACAATGAGCAGTTCTTC. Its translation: CASSLVSGAYNEQFF.

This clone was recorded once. This CDR3 reads CATSGTENTGELFF. The DNA for the CDR3 is TGTGCCACCTCCGGGACAGAGAACACCGGGGAGCTGTTTTTT. The chain has TRBV10-3 and TRBJ2-2; 7 nucleotides match TRBD1. V was clipped by 10 bases and J by 1 base; unmatched bases: 6. Germline CDR1 ENHRY, CDR2 SYGVKD. This CDR3 comprises 14 residues.

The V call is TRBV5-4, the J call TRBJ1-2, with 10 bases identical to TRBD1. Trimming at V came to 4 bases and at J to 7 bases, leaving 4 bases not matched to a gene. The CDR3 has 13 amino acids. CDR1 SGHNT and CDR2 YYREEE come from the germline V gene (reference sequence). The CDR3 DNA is TGTGCCAGCAGCCAAGGGACAGGGGCTGGCTACACCTTC. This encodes CASSQGTGAGYTF.

CDR3 in DNA: TGTGCCAGCAGTGAGGCGACAGGGCAAGGGAATGGCTACACCTTC. It is translated as CASSEATGQGNGYTF. V usage is TRBV2 and J usage is TRBJ1-2, with 7 bases that match TRBD1. This CDR3 region has 15 residues. Germline lookup yields CDR1 SNHLY and CDR2 FYNNEI. The ends lost 3 bases at V and 6 bases at J; junction bases unmatched: 10.

The CDR3 here is CASSATDGLSYEQYF. CDR3 bases: TGTGCCAGCAGTGCTACGGACGGACTATCCTACGAGCAGTACTTC. The gene calls are TRBV6-1 and TRBJ2-7; possible D gene TRBD2, 6 bases. CDR3 size: 15 residues. V lost 4 bases and J lost 1, with 14 bases in between. Germline V gene sequence: CDR1 MNHNS, CDR2 SASEGT.

The CDR3 region is CASSPLGNTEAFF. The CDR3 DNA is TGTGCCAGCAGCCCGCTAGGGAACACTGAAGCTTTCTTT. The genes are TRBV7-9 and TRBJ1-1; the D is unclear. This CDR3 has 13 amino acids. Trimming pared 5 bases from V and 1 base from J, leaving 8 bases between. Germline loops: CDR1 SEHNR, CDR2 FQNEAQ (reference sequence).